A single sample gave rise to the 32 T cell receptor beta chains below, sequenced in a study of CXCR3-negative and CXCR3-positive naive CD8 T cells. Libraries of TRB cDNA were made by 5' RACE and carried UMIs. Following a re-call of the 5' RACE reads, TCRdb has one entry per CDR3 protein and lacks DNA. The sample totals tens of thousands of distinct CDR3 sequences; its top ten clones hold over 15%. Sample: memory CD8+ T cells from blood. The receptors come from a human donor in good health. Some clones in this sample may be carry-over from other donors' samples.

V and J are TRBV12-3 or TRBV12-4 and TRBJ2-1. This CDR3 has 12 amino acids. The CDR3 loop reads CASKFGWNEQFF.

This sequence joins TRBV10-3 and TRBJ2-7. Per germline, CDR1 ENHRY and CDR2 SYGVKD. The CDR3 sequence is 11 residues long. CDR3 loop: CAITDTYEQYF.

The CDR3 sequence: CASSHDRGQFF. The chain uses TRBV28 and TRBJ2-1; the D call from TCRdb, TRBD1, cannot be confirmed without DNA. CDR3 length equals 11 residues. Germline V lookup: CDR1 MDHEN, CDR2 SYDVKM.

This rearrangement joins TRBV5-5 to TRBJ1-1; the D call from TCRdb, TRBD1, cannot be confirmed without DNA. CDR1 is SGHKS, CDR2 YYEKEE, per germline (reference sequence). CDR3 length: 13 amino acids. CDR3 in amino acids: CASSVGTGTEAFF.

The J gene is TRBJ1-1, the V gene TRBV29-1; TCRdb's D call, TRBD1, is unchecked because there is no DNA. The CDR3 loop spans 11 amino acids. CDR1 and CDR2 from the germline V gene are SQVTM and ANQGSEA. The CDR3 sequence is CSVEARGLAFF. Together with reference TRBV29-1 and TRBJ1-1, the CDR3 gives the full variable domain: SAVISQKPSRDICQRGTSLTIQCQVDSQVTMMFWYRQQPGQSLTLIATANQGSEATYESGFVIDKFPISRPNLTFSTLTVSNMSPEDSSIYLCSVEARGLAFFGQGTRLTVV.

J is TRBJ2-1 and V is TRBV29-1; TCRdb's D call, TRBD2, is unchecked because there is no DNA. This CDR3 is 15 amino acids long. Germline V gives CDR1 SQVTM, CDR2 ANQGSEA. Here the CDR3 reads CSVDFVSAANNEQFF.

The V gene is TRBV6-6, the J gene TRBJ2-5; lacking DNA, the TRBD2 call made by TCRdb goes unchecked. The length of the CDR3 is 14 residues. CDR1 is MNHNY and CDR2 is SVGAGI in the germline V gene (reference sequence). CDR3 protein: CASSSGLADETQYF.

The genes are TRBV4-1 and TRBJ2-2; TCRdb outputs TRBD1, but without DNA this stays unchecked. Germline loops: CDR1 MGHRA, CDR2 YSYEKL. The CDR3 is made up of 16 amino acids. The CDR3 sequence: CASSQDTGASTGELFF.

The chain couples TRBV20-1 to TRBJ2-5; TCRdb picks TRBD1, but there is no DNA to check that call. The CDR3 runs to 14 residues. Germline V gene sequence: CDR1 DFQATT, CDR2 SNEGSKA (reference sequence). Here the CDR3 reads CSARGVDSSETQYF.

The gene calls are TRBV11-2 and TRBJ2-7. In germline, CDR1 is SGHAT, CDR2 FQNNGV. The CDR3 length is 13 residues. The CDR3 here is CASSPTPSDEQYF.

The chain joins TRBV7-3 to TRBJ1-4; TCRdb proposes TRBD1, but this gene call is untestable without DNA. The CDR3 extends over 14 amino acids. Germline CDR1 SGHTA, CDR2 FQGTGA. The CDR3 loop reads CASSLWAENEKLFF.

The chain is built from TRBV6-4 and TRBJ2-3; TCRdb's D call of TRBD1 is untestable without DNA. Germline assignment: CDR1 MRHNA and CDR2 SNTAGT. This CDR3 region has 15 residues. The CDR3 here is CASSDGAGTVNTQYF.

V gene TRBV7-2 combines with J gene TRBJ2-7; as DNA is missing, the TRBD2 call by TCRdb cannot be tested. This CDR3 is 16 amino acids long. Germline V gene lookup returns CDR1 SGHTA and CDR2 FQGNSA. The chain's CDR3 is CASSLLAGGRSYEQYF.

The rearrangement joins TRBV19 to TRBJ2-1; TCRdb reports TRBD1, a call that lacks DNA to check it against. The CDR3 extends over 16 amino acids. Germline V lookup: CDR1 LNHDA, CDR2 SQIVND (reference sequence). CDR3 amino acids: CASSIGGTGVYNEQFF.

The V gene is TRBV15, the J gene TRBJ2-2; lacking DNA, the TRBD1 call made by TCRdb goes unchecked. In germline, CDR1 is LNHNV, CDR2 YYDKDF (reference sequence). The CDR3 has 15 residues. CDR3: CATSKSRGDAGELFF. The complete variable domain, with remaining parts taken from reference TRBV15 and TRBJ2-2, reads DAMVIQNPRYQVTQFGKPVTLSCSQTLNHNVMYWYQQKSSQAPKLLFHYYDKDFNNEADTPDNFQSRRPNTSFCFLDIRSPGLGDTAMYLCATSKSRGDAGELFFGEGSRLTVL.

CDR3 sequence reads: CASSRRPPGLAVNEQFF. This chain uses TRBV6-2 or TRBV6-3 with TRBJ2-7; no DNA is available, so the TRBD2 call from TCRdb remains unchecked. Germline V lookup: CDR1 MNHEY, CDR2 SVGEGT. CDR3 size: 17 residues.

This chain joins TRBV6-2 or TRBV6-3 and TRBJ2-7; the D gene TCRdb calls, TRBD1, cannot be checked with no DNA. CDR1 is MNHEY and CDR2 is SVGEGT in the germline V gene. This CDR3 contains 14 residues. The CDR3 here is CASSPQGEVYEQYF.

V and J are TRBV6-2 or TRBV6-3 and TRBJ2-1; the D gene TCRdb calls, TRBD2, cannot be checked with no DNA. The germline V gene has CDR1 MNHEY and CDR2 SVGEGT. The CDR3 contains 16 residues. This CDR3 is CASSSLAGKSFVEQFF.

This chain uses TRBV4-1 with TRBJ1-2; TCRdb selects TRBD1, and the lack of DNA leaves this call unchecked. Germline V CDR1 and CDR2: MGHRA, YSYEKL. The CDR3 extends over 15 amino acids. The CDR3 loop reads CASSHHLQGTYGYTF.

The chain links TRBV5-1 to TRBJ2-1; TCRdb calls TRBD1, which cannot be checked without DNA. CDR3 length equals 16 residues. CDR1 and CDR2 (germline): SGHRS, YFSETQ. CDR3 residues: CASSFGTGISYNEQFF.

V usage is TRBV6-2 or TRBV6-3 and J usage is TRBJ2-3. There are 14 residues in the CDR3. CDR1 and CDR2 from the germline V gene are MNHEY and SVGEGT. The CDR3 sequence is CASSFHAEADTQYF.

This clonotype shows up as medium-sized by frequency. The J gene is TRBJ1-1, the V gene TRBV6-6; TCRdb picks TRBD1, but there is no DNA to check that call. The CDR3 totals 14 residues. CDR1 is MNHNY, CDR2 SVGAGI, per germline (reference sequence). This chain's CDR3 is CASSYWGSNTEAFF.

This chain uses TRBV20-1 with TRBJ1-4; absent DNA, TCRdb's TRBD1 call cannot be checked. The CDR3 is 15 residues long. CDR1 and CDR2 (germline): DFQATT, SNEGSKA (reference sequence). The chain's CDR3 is CSASPGTGLTEKLFF.

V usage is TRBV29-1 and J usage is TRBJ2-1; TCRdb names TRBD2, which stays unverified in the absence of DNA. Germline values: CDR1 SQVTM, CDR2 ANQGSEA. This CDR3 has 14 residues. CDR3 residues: CSVELTSGLREQFF.

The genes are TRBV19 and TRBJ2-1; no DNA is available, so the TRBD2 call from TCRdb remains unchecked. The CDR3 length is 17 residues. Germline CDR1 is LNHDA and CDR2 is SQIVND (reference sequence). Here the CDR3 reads CASSIDRAEGSYNEQFF.

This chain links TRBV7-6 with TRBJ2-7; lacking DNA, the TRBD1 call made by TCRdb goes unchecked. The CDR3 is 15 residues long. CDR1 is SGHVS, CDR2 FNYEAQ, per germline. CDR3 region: CASSQGQGRPYEQYF.

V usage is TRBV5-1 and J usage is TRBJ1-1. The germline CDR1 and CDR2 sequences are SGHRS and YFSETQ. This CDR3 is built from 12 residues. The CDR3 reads CASRQGGTEAFF.

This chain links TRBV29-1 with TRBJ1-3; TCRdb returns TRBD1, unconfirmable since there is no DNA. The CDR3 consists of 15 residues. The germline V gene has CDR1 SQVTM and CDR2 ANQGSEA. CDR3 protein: CSVTGTADSGNTIYF.

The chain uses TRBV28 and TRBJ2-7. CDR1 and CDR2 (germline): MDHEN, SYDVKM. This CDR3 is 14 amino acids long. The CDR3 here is CASSLFDSSYEQYF.

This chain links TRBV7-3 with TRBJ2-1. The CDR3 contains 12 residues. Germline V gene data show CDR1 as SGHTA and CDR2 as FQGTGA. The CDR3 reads CASSLIGAEQFF.

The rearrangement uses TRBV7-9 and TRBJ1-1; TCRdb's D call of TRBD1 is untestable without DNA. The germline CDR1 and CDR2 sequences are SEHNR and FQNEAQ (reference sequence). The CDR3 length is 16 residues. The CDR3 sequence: CASSPGTGELNTEAFF.

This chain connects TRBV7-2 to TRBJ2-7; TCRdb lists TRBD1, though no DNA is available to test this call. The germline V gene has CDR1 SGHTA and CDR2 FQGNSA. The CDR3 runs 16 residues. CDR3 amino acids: CASSLGGGAGSYEQYF.